This passage covers 24 T cell receptor beta chains from one sample sequenced in a study of blood T cell repertoires in COVID-19. Data came from immunoSEQ multiplex PCR; TCRdb stores just in-frame clones and leaves some out. The sample carries 130,000 to 150,000 clones, 88% recorded once. Material: peripheral blood. The receptor set was obtained from a man between 50 and 59 years old with active or convalescent COVID-19.

The gene calls are TRBV28 and TRBJ2-7; TRBD2 aligns across 10 bases. This CDR3 contains 14 residues. The V gene end was trimmed by 6 bases and the J gene end by 2 bases; junction bases not matched to a gene: 4. Germline V gene sequence: CDR1 MDHEN, CDR2 SYDVKM. CDR3 bases: TGTGCCAGCAGCTTAGCGGGAGGCACCTACGAGCAGTACTTC. This codes for CASSLAGGTYEQYF.

This chain uses TRBV7-6 with TRBJ2-1; TRBD2 aligns across 11 bases. The CDR3 has 15 residues. V lost 1 base, J lost 8 bases, and 4 bases stayed unmatched. Germline V gene data show CDR1 as SGHVS and CDR2 as FNYEAQ. The CDR3 sequence: CASSLETSGRYEQFF. CDR3 DNA: TGTGCCAGCAGCTTAGAAACTAGCGGGAGATATGAGCAGTTCTTC.

This rearrangement joins TRBV10-3 to TRBJ2-7; D possibly corresponds to TRBD1 (6 bases). The germline V gene encodes CDR1 ENHRY and CDR2 SYGVKD. Trimming stripped 5 bases from V and 4 bases from J, with 15 bases between. The CDR3 is made up of 14 amino acids. In DNA, the CDR3 is TGTGCCATCAGTTCATTGGACAGAGAATACGAGCAGTACTTC. Translating it yields CAISSLDREYEQYF.

The chain has TRBV28 and TRBJ1-5; TRBD1 aligns across 7 bases. This CDR3 has 13 residues. The germline CDR1 and CDR2 sequences are MDHEN and SYDVKM. V trimming: 5 bases; J trimming: 4 bases; junction bases outside the gene matches: 2. The CDR3 here is CASSAQGNQPQHF. Here the CDR3 DNA reads TGTGCCAGCAGTGCACAGGGGAATCAGCCCCAGCATTTT.

The chain has TRBV19 and TRBJ2-2; D is possibly TRBD2 (7 bases). Germline CDR1 LNHDA, CDR2 SQIVND (reference sequence). The CDR3 sequence is 16 residues long. V dropped 7 bases and J dropped 3 bases, with 18 bases sitting between them. CDR3 protein: CASTEGGALYTGELFF. CDR3 in DNA: TGTGCCAGTACCGAAGGGGGGGCTTTGTACACCGGGGAGCTGTTTTTT.

The genes are TRBV10-1 and TRBJ2-3; D is possibly TRBD1 (5 bases). The CDR3 is 13 residues long. CDR1 and CDR2 from the germline V gene are WNHNN and SYGVQD (reference sequence). Between the trimmed V and J ends, which lost 3 bases and 1 base, there was a span of 5 bases. In DNA, the CDR3 is TGCGCCAGCAGTGAACAGGGCACAGATACGCAGTATTTT. It translates to CASSEQGTDTQYF.

This chain connects TRBV29-1 to TRBJ1-1, with D unclear. CDR3 length: 12 amino acids. V lost 4 bases, J lost 1 base, and 7 bases lay in between. Germline assignment: CDR1 SQVTM and CDR2 ANQGSEA. The CDR3 loop is CSVAQTNTEAFF. CDR3 DNA sequence: TGCAGCGTTGCACAGACGAACACTGAAGCTTTCTTT. Full variable domain (outside the CDR3, taken from reference TRBV29-1 and TRBJ1-1): SAVISQKPSRDICQRGTSLTIQCQVDSQVTMMFWYRQQPGQSLTLIATANQGSEATYESGFVIDKFPISRPNLTFSTLTVSNMSPEDSSIYLCSVAQTNTEAFFGQGTRLTVV.

This clone was seen only once. The rearrangement uses TRBV7-3 and TRBJ2-3; 13 nucleotides align to TRBD2. V lost 6 bases to trimming and J lost 0 bases; unmatched junction nucleotides: 9. This CDR3 spans 18 amino acids. CDR1 is SGHTA and CDR2 is FQGTGA in the germline V gene. CDR3 in amino acids: CASSRLAGGLLSTDTQYF. In DNA form, the CDR3 reads TGTGCCAGCAGTCGACTAGCGGGAGGCCTTCTTAGCACAGATACGCAGTATTTT.

The rearrangement joins TRBV9 to TRBJ1-5, with D tentatively TRBD1 (5 bases). The germline gives CDR1 SGDLS, CDR2 YYNGEE. The CDR3 totals 14 residues. V lost 5 bases and J lost 5, with 14 bases in between. CDR3 region: CASSKNLRDQPQHF. The CDR3 nucleotides are TGTGCCAGCAGTAAGAACCTCAGGGATCAGCCCCAGCATTTT.

This chain uses TRBV28 with TRBJ1-5; tentatively, D is TRBD1 (6 bases). The CDR3 loop spans 14 amino acids. Germline assignment: CDR1 MDHEN and CDR2 SYDVKM. Trimming pared 5 bases from V and 7 bases from J, leaving 15 bases between. Written as DNA, the CDR3 is TGTGCCAGCAGTATCTCACAGGGAAACCAGCCCCAGCATTTT. It codes for CASSISQGNQPQHF.

This chain joins TRBV6-5 and TRBJ1-1; unclear D gene. The CDR3 has 12 residues. The V gene lost 0 bases and the J gene lost 4 bases, with 3 bases spanning the gap. From germline, CDR1 is MNHEY and CDR2 SVGAGI. CDR3 nucleotide sequence: TGTGCCAGCAGTTACTCGAGCACTGAAGCTTTCTTT. It translates to CASSYSSTEAFF.

For the CDR3, the DNA is TGCGCCAGCAGCCAACCAGGAACGGGGGGTACGCAGTATTTT. Residues: CASSQPGTGGTQYF. The chain recombines TRBV4-1 with TRBJ2-3; 7 bases agree with TRBD2. The CDR3 spans 14 residues. Germline CDR1 reads MGHRA; CDR2 reads YSYEKL. With V trimmed by 2 bases and J by 8 bases, 7 bases remained unmatched.

The chain employs TRBV2 and TRBJ1-1, with 11 bases that match TRBD1. Germline CDR1 SNHLY, CDR2 FYNNEI. V was pared by 6 bases and J by 5 bases, with 2 bases of the junction left unmatched. The CDR3 has 13 amino acids. CDR3 DNA sequence: TGTGCCAGCAGGGGGGACAGGGGGACTGAAGCTTTCTTT. Protein product: CASRGDRGTEAFF.

The chain has TRBV7-2 and TRBJ2-7, with D possibly matching TRBD2 (7 bases). Trimming cost V 7 bases and J 4 bases, with 20 bases left between them. The V gene's germline CDR1 is SGHTA and CDR2 FQGNSA. The CDR3 spans 15 residues. The CDR3 sequence is CASNPGGSRIYEQYF. In DNA form, the CDR3 reads TGTGCCAGCAACCCGGGGGGCTCAAGAATTTACGAGCAGTACTTC.

The rearrangement uses TRBV28 and TRBJ1-3, with D perhaps TRBD1 (6 bases). Germline CDR1 reads MDHEN; CDR2 reads SYDVKM. The V end was cut by 5 bases, the J end by 1 base, with 12 bases between. The length of the CDR3 is 15 residues. CDR3 in DNA: TGTGCCAGCAGTCCCTCGACAGGATCTGGAAACACCATATATTTT. It yields the protein CASSPSTGSGNTIYF.

This clone was seen more than once but under ten times. The chain joins TRBV11-2 to TRBJ2-7, with TRBD1 matching over 8 bases. With 5 bases clipped from V and 0 bases from J, the junction kept 9 bases outside the gene matches. Germline V gene data show CDR1 as SGHAT and CDR2 as FQNNGV. The CDR3 is 16 residues long. CDR3 residues: CASSPEAGQVSYEQYF. In nucleotides, the CDR3 is TGTGCCAGCAGCCCCGAGGCGGGACAGGTCTCCTACGAGCAGTACTTC.

The chain carries TRBV6-5 and TRBJ2-3, with 9 bases that match TRBD1. Germline CDR1 is MNHEY and CDR2 is SVGAGI. The junction had 7 bases not matched to a gene; V was cut back by 2 bases and J by 4 bases. This CDR3 comprises 16 residues. The CDR3 here is CASSYIWTGEADTQYF. CDR3 nucleotide sequence: TGTGCCAGCAGTTACATTTGGACAGGGGAGGCAGATACGCAGTATTTT.

J is TRBJ2-3 and V is TRBV10-2; no firm D call. Germline-derived CDR1 and CDR2 are WSHSY and SAAADI. V was shortened by 5 bases and J by 8 bases, with 11 bases between the two germline ends. The CDR3 is made up of 12 amino acids. The CDR3 here is CASSQYRRTQYF. In nucleotides, the CDR3 is TGCGCCAGCAGTCAATACAGACGTACGCAGTATTTT.

The J gene is TRBJ1-6, the V gene TRBV6-6; D is unresolved. With 4 bases removed from V and 14 bases from J, the gap between germline ends came to 12 bases. Per germline, CDR1 MNHNY and CDR2 SVGAGI (reference sequence). The CDR3 is 12 residues long. The CDR3 region is CASSSGGVALHF. CDR3 coding DNA: TGTGCCAGCAGTTCAGGCGGGGTCGCCCTCCACTTT.

The rearrangement links TRBV9 to TRBJ2-5; TRBD2 aligns across 7 bases. This CDR3 has 15 residues. Germline CDR1 reads SGDLS; CDR2 reads YYNGEE. V gave up 4 bases and J gave up 2 bases; unmatched junction bases: 8. CDR3 loop: CASSPAGAPQETQYF. The CDR3 DNA reads as TGTGCCAGCAGCCCGGCGGGAGCCCCGCAAGAGACCCAGTACTTC. Full variable domain (remainder filled in from reference TRBV9 and TRBJ2-5): DSGVTQTPKHLITATGQRVTLRCSPRSGDLSVYWYQQSLDQGLQFLIQYYNGEERAKGNILERFSAQQFPDLHSELNLSSLELGDSALYFCASSPAGAPQETQYFGPGTRLLVL.

The chain combines TRBV3-1 (or the pseudogene TRBV3-2) with TRBJ2-7; the D is unclear. Germline V gives CDR1 LGHDT, CDR2 YNNKEL (reference sequence). The germline V and J ends were trimmed by 5 bases and 3 bases, with 5 bases remaining between them. The CDR3 length is 11 residues. The CDR3 region is CASSSIYEQYF. The CDR3 region has the DNA TGTGCCAGCAGCTCTATCTACGAGCAGTACTTC.

V usage is TRBV27 and J usage is TRBJ2-3, with 11 bases aligning to TRBD1. Per the germline V gene, CDR1 is MNHEY and CDR2 is SMNVEV (reference sequence). With V trimmed by 5 bases and J by 1 base, 11 bases remained unmatched. The CDR3 covers 18 residues. This CDR3 is CASSTLDRGRKGTDTQYF. Written as DNA, the CDR3 is TGTGCCAGCAGTACCCTGGACAGGGGGCGGAAAGGCACAGATACGCAGTATTTT.

The chain couples TRBV7-2 to TRBJ1-5; D is undetermined. Trimming stripped 0 bases from V and 6 bases from J, with 12 bases between. The CDR3 consists of 15 residues. Germline CDR1 reads SGHTA; CDR2 reads FQGNSA. DNA for the CDR3: TGTGCCAGCAGCTTAGCGTCTGCTGCGGGTCAGCCCCAGCATTTT. This gives the protein CASSLASAAGQPQHF.

There are a few counts of this clone. The chain joins TRBV28 to TRBJ2-7, with D tentatively TRBD1 (6 bases). The germline V gene has CDR1 MDHEN and CDR2 SYDVKM. Trimming took off 7 bases at V and 3 bases at J, with 10 bases between the two ends. This CDR3 contains 12 residues. The CDR3 is CASTGTLYEQYF. CDR3 in DNA: TGTGCCAGCACCGGGACACTCTACGAGCAGTACTTC.